This TCR beta chain derives from a study of a mutant IDH1 vaccine in newly diagnosed glioma. Looking at the study overall: Patients were pretreated with radiotherapy, temozolomide, or both, mostly both.

Trimming removed 6 bases at V and 0 bases at J, with 15 bases between. The CDR3 length is 16 residues. Germline assignment: CDR1 SEHNR and CDR2 FQNEAQ (reference sequence). Time point here: week 5, during vaccination. All doses held 300 ug of mutant IDH1 20-mer peptide, with topical imiquimod. New astrocytomas of WHO grade 3 or 4 that were IDH1-mutant and ATRX-lost were found in the donors. Some clones are missing from TCRdb's copy, which holds only in-frame ones; the method was immunoSEQ multiplex PCR. The table has 40,000 to 50,000 clones, approximately 85% seen once. With respect to this clone: Its specificity is not known.

Sample: PBMCs, taken from a glioma patient whose treatment included an IDH1 peptide vaccine. This sequence was found in a man aged 35 to 55 with glioma. This rearrangement joins TRBV7-9 to TRBJ1-3; TRBD1 is a possible D gene (6 bases). CDR3 sequence (DNA): TGTGCCAGCAGGTTCCGAGACAGGCTCTCTGGAAACACCATATATTTT. Encoded protein: CASRFRDRLSGNTIYF.